What follows are 30 T cell receptor beta chains derived from one specimen sequenced in a study of blood T cell repertoires in COVID-19. Some clones are missing from TCRdb's copy, which holds only in-frame ones; the method was immunoSEQ multiplex PCR. The repertoire consists of 130,000 to 150,000 clones, with 85% occurring once and the leading ten covering less than 7%. The sample was PBMCs or T cells enriched from blood (not recorded which). Source of these receptors: a woman between 40 and 50 years old who had recovered from COVID-19.

The chain is built from TRBV28 and TRBJ1-4; TRBD1 is a possible D gene (5 bases). The CDR3 is 12 amino acids. Trimming shortened V by 10 bases and J by 10 bases, and 16 bases separated the two germline ends. The germline V gene encodes CDR1 MDHEN and CDR2 SYDVKM. The CDR3 loop is CATIQGGRKLFF. As DNA, the CDR3 is TGTGCCACCATTCAGGGAGGCCGAAAACTGTTTTTT.

The genes are TRBV4-1 and TRBJ2-7; 7 bases fit TRBD1. This CDR3 has 15 amino acids. V trimming: 1 base; J trimming: 3 bases; junction bases outside the gene matches: 6. The germline CDR1 and CDR2 sequences are MGHRA and YSYEKL. The CDR3 loop reads CASSQAGTADYEQYF. In nucleotides, the CDR3 is TGCGCCAGCAGCCAAGCCGGGACAGCCGACTACGAGCAGTACTTC.

The chain uses TRBV18 and TRBJ2-7, with 10 bases identical to TRBD1. The CDR3 is 16 amino acids. Germline CDR1 KGHSH, CDR2 LQKENI. V trimming: 1 base; J trimming: 5 bases; junction bases outside the gene matches: 8. The DNA for the CDR3 is TGTGCCAGCTCACCACGCTGGGGGACAGGGGACCACGAGCAGTACTTC. This codes for CASSPRWGTGDHEQYF.

This clone has at least ten counts. This chain links TRBV6-5 with TRBJ2-7; 7 positions agree with TRBD1. The CDR3 contains 15 residues. CDR1 MNHEY and CDR2 SVGAGI come from the germline V gene. With V trimmed by 4 bases and J by 5 bases, 11 bases remained unmatched. In nucleotides, the CDR3 is TGTGCCAGCAGTTCAGTTCCAGGGGGAATCAACGAGCAGTACTTC. Translated, it gives CASSSVPGGINEQYF.

The chain carries TRBV19 and TRBJ2-5, with 12 bases fitting TRBD2. Germline V gene lookup returns CDR1 LNHDA and CDR2 SQIVND (reference sequence). V dropped 4 bases and J dropped 1; count of bases not matched to a gene: 4. This CDR3 spans 16 amino acids. The CDR3 loop reads CASSSGLAGTQETQYF. CDR3 nucleotides: TGTGCCAGTAGTAGTGGACTAGCGGGGACCCAAGAGACCCAGTACTTC.

This sequence joins TRBV9 and TRBJ1-1; maybe TRBD1 (6 bases). This CDR3 region has 16 residues. Germline assignment: CDR1 SGDLS and CDR2 YYNGEE. V was shortened by 3 bases and J by 2 bases, with 17 bases between the two germline ends. The CDR3: CASSATGFSGNTEAFF. The CDR3 bases are TGTGCCAGCAGCGCCACAGGGTTTTCTGGAAACACTGAAGCTTTCTTT. Supplemented by reference TRBV9 and TRBJ1-1, the full variable domain reads DSGVTQTPKHLITATGQRVTLRCSPRSGDLSVYWYQQSLDQGLQFLIQYYNGEERAKGNILERFSAQQFPDLHSELNLSSLELGDSALYFCASSATGFSGNTEAFFGQGTRLTVV.

This clone was observed a handful of times. The chain is built from TRBV5-1 and TRBJ2-7, with a tentative D call TRBD2 (6 bases). Trimming stripped 0 bases from V and 5 bases from J, with 12 bases between. The CDR3 loop spans 14 amino acids. Germline V gives CDR1 SGHRS, CDR2 YFSETQ. This CDR3 reads CASSLVGGADEQYF. Here the CDR3 DNA reads TGCGCCAGCAGCTTGGTGGGGGGAGCGGACGAGCAGTACTTC.

The CDR3 DNA sequence: TGTGCCAGCGGGACCGGGACAGCCACCGGGGAGCTGTTTTTT. This gives the protein CASGTGTATGELFF. The chain carries TRBV2 and TRBJ2-2; 7 bases map to TRBD1. This CDR3 contains 14 residues. Per germline, CDR1 SNHLY and CDR2 FYNNEI. Trimming at V came to 8 bases and at J to 4 bases, leaving 7 bases not matched to a gene.

This chain uses TRBV7-9 with TRBJ1-1; 8 bases map to TRBD1. This CDR3 is 16 amino acids long. Germline CDR1 and CDR2: SEHNR and FQNEAQ (reference sequence). The CDR3 sequence: CAKNRWGDRSNTEAFF. Written as DNA, the CDR3 is TGTGCTAAAAACCGTTGGGGGGACAGGTCGAACACTGAAGCTTTCTTT. Complete variable domain (other parts from reference TRBV7-9 and TRBJ1-1): DTGVSQNPRHKITKRGQNVTFRCDPISEHNRLYWYRQTLGQGPEFLTYFQNEAQLEKSRLLSDRFSAERPKGSFSTLEIQRTEQGDSAMYLCAKNRWGDRSNTEAFFGQGTRLTVV.

This clone was picked up a small number of times. The CDR3 DNA follows: TGTGCCAGCAGCGCTCAGGACAAGTTTAATGAAAAACTGTTTTTT. Translating gives CASSAQDKFNEKLFF. This chain links TRBV9 with TRBJ1-4; weak D call: TRBD1 (5 bases). CDR1 is SGDLS and CDR2 is YYNGEE in the germline V gene. V shed 3 bases and J shed 4 bases, with 13 bases lying between them. This CDR3 is 15 amino acids long.

The chain carries TRBV30 and TRBJ2-7; D is possibly TRBD1 (6 bases). This CDR3 spans 15 amino acids. Germline V gene sequence: CDR1 GTSNPN, CDR2 SVGIG (reference sequence). V was trimmed by 0 bases and J by 6 bases, leaving 18 bases between them. Written as DNA, the CDR3 is TGTGCCTGGAGTGTGGGACACCTTACGTCGGGCGAGCAGTACTTC. This codes for CAWSVGHLTSGEQYF.

This clone was counted once. This chain connects TRBV5-1 to TRBJ1-4; D perhaps matches TRBD1 (5 bases). The CDR3 is 14 residues long. Trimming took 4 bases from V and 4 from J, leaving 11 bases between them. From germline, CDR1 is SGHRS and CDR2 YFSETQ. The CDR3 loop reads CASSRTGLNEKLFF. DNA for the CDR3: TGCGCCAGCAGCCGAACGGGACTTAATGAAAAACTGTTTTTT.

This clone was detected once. A read error may produce the germline difference seen at one junction end. The chain uses TRBV20-1 and TRBJ1-1; no reliable D call. Germline-derived CDR1 and CDR2 are DFQATT and SNEGSKA (reference sequence). The CDR3 has 8 residues. The CDR3 DNA follows: TGCAGTGCTAGACCGACTACATTT. Encoded protein: CSARPTTF.

The V call is TRBV3-1 (or the pseudogene TRBV3-2), the J call TRBJ2-7; TRBD1 might be the D (6 bases). The CDR3 runs to 15 residues. V was clipped by 1 base and J by 7 bases, with 17 bases between them. Looked up from germline, CDR1 is LGHDT and CDR2 is YNNKEL (reference sequence). DNA for the CDR3: TGTGCCAGCAGCCAAGGCGCAGGGGTAATTGTTGAGCAGTACTTC. Its translation is CASSQGAGVIVEQYF.

This clone was detected once. V and J are TRBV27 and TRBJ2-3; 9 bases are a match to TRBD2. V shed 4 bases and J 1 base; nucleotides not matched to a gene: 15. There are 19 residues in the CDR3. Looked up from germline, CDR1 is MNHEY and CDR2 is SMNVEV (reference sequence). The CDR3 DNA follows: TGTGCCAGCAGTTCCTTAGAACCCACTGAGCGGGGGGGCACAGATACGCAGTATTTT. Translation gives CASSSLEPTERGGTDTQYF.

The chain couples TRBV5-1 to TRBJ1-2, with 7 bases that match TRBD1. The CDR3 runs to 15 residues. The J segment lost 3 bases and the V segment lost 0 bases, leaving 5 bases of the junction unmatched. The germline gives CDR1 SGHRS, CDR2 YFSETQ. The CDR3 region is CASSLGKGADYGYTF. The DNA of the CDR3 is TGCGCCAGCAGCTTGGGGAAGGGGGCGGACTATGGCTACACCTTC. Full variable domain (outside the CDR3, taken from reference TRBV5-1 and TRBJ1-2): KAGVTQTPRYLIKTRGQQVTLSCSPISGHRSVSWYQQTPGQGLQFLFEYFSETQRNKGNFPGRFSGRQFSNSRSEMNVSTLELGDSALYLCASSLGKGADYGYTFGSGTRLTVV.

V usage is TRBV19 and J usage is TRBJ1-5; 9 positions match TRBD1. The V segment lost 4 bases and the J segment 6 bases; nucleotides outside the gene matches: 4. From germline, CDR1 is LNHDA and CDR2 SQIVND (reference sequence). The CDR3 loop spans 14 amino acids. In DNA form, the CDR3 reads TGTGCCAGTAGTACGGGACAGGGAGGTCAGCCCCAGCATTTT. Translating gives CASSTGQGGQPQHF. Full variable domain (missing parts from reference TRBV19 and TRBJ1-5): DGGITQSPKYLFRKEGQNVTLSCEQNLNHDAMYWYRQDPGQGLRLIYYSQIVNDFQKGDIAEGYSVSREKKESFPLTVTSAQKNPTAFYLCASSTGQGGQPQHFGDGTRLSIL.

The chain couples TRBV7-9 to TRBJ1-5, with D possibly being TRBD1 (6 bases). Between the trimmed V and J ends, which lost 5 bases and 2 bases, there was a span of 13 bases. Germline V gene data show CDR1 as SEHNR and CDR2 as FQNEAQ (reference sequence). The CDR3 consists of 15 residues. The CDR3 loop is CASSGEGVGNQPQHF. For the CDR3, the DNA is TGTGCCAGCAGCGGAGAGGGGGTGGGCAATCAGCCCCAGCATTTT.

V and J are TRBV9 and TRBJ2-1, with D possibly being TRBD2 (5 bases). V lost 0 bases and J lost 6, with 7 bases in between. The CDR3 is made up of 13 amino acids. From germline, CDR1 is SGDLS and CDR2 YYNGEE. CDR3 protein: CASSVGGFNEQFF. CDR3 in DNA: TGTGCCAGCAGCGTAGGAGGGTTCAATGAGCAGTTCTTC.

The rearrangement links TRBV27 to TRBJ2-3; 9 positions match TRBD1. The CDR3 consists of 16 residues. V was clipped by 11 bases and J by 5 bases; unmatched bases: 17. The germline gives CDR1 MNHEY, CDR2 SMNVEV (reference sequence). The CDR3 coding sequence is TGTGCCGCACGCCCCGGGACAGGGAAGAAAAGAGATACGCAGTATTTT. This sequence encodes CAARPGTGKKRDTQYF.

The chain has TRBV19 and TRBJ1-1; D is unresolved. The CDR3 contains 15 residues. The V end was cut by 5 bases, the J end by 2 bases, with 15 bases between. In germline, CDR1 is LNHDA, CDR2 SQIVND (reference sequence). This CDR3 reads CASSLRVEGNTEAFF. The DNA for the CDR3 is TGTGCCAGTAGTTTACGGGTCGAAGGAAACACTGAAGCTTTCTTT.

The chain uses TRBV27 and TRBJ1-4; D is unresolved. The CDR3 has 14 amino acids. Germline V gene data show CDR1 as MNHEY and CDR2 as SMNVEV (reference sequence). V was trimmed by 4 bases and J by 7 bases, leaving 13 bases between them. CDR3 in DNA: TGTGCCAGCAGTTCTTACGGGAGTGGTGAAAAACTGTTTTTT. Its protein is CASSSYGSGEKLFF.

The V gene is TRBV7-8, the J gene TRBJ2-1; perhaps TRBD1 as D (5 bases). Trimming cost V 3 bases and J 13 bases, with 13 bases left between them. The CDR3 has 12 amino acids. The V gene's germline CDR1 is SGHVS and CDR2 FQNEAQ. CDR3 nucleotide sequence: TGTGCCAGCAGCTTCCCAGGGCAATCTCAGTTCTTC. It yields the protein CASSFPGQSQFF.

The chain recombines TRBV19 with TRBJ2-7, with 11 bases aligning to TRBD1. V was clipped by 5 bases and J by 6 bases; unmatched bases: 3. CDR1 LNHDA and CDR2 SQIVND come from the germline V gene (reference sequence). The CDR3 runs 13 residues. CDR3 protein: CASSVGTGGEQYF. In nucleotides, the CDR3 is TGTGCCAGTAGTGTGGGGACAGGGGGCGAGCAGTACTTC. Filled out from reference TRBV19 and TRBJ2-7, the complete variable domain reads DGGITQSPKYLFRKEGQNVTLSCEQNLNHDAMYWYRQDPGQGLRLIYYSQIVNDFQKGDIAEGYSVSREKKESFPLTVTSAQKNPTAFYLCASSVGTGGEQYFGPGTRLTVT.

This clone occurred once. The J gene is TRBJ1-2, the V gene TRBV18, with 7 bases identical to TRBD1. Germline trimming cut 3 bases from V and 3 bases from J; bases unmatched to any gene: 1. The CDR3 is 13 amino acids. The germline gives CDR1 KGHSH, CDR2 LQKENI. In DNA, the CDR3 is TGTGCCAGCTCACCTGGGACAGACTATGGCTACACCTTC. Protein product: CASSPGTDYGYTF.

This clone has only a few counts. The chain recombines TRBV29-1 with TRBJ1-1; D remains ambiguous. CDR3 size: 12 residues. Trimming stripped 8 bases from V and 1 base from J, with 11 bases between. Germline CDR1 is SQVTM and CDR2 is ANQGSEA. The CDR3 here is CSTLESNTEAFF. The CDR3 DNA follows: TGCAGCACCCTTGAGTCGAACACTGAAGCTTTCTTT.

The table lists this clone with a few counts. Distinct nucleotide sequences in the sample also encode this CDR3. The V call is TRBV5-1, the J call TRBJ1-1, with 8 positions matching TRBD1. CDR1 and CDR2 from the germline V gene are SGHRS and YFSETQ. Trimming at V came to 4 bases and at J to 1 base, leaving 3 bases not matched to a gene. This CDR3 comprises 14 residues. The CDR3 spells CASSPGTGNTEAFF. The DNA for the CDR3 is TGCGCCAGCAGCCCCGGGACAGGGAACACTGAAGCTTTCTTT. Together with reference TRBV5-1 and TRBJ1-1, the CDR3 gives the full variable domain: KAGVTQTPRYLIKTRGQQVTLSCSPISGHRSVSWYQQTPGQGLQFLFEYFSETQRNKGNFPGRFSGRQFSNSRSEMNVSTLELGDSALYLCASSPGTGNTEAFFGQGTRLTVV.

The genes are TRBV9 and TRBJ1-1, with D possibly TRBD1 on 6 matching bases. The germline gives CDR1 SGDLS, CDR2 YYNGEE. The CDR3 sequence is 15 residues long. Trimming stripped 3 bases from V and 4 bases from J, with 16 bases between. The CDR3 spells CASSAQPRGGTEAFF. The CDR3 nucleotides read TGTGCCAGCAGCGCGCAACCTAGGGGGGGCACTGAAGCTTTCTTT.

This chain links TRBV5-1 with TRBJ1-2, with 7 bases lining up with TRBD1. The CDR3 has 14 residues. V dropped 3 bases and J dropped 6; count of bases not matched to a gene: 8. Germline-derived CDR1 and CDR2 are SGHRS and YFSETQ. The CDR3 sequence: CASSYEGGADGYTF. The CDR3 region has the DNA TGCGCCAGCAGCTACGAAGGGGGCGCGGATGGCTACACCTTC.

The chain has TRBV9 and TRBJ2-1; 8 bases agree with TRBD1. This CDR3 is 15 amino acids long. Per germline, CDR1 SGDLS and CDR2 YYNGEE. The junction had 1 base not matched to a gene; V was cut back by 0 bases and J by 2 bases. The CDR3 region is CASSVEGQAYNEQFF. The CDR3 DNA reads TGTGCCAGCAGCGTAGAGGGACAGGCCTACAATGAGCAGTTCTTC. Variable domain in full (rest from reference TRBV9 and TRBJ2-1): DSGVTQTPKHLITATGQRVTLRCSPRSGDLSVYWYQQSLDQGLQFLIQYYNGEERAKGNILERFSAQQFPDLHSELNLSSLELGDSALYFCASSVEGQAYNEQFFGPGTRLTVL.